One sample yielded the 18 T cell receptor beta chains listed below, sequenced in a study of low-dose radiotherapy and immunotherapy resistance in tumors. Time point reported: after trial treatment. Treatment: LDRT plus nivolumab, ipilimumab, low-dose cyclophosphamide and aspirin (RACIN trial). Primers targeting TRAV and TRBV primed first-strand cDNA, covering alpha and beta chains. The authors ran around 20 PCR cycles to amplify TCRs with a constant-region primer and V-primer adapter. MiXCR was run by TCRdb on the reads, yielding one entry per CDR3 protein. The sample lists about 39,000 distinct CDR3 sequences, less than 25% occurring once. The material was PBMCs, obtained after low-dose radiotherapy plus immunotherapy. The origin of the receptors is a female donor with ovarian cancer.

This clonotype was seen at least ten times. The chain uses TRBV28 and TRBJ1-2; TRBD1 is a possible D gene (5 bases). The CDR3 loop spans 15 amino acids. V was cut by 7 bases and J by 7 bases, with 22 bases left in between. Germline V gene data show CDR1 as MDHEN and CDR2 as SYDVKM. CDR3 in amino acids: CASNPPGGKGSGYTF. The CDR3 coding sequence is TGTGCCAGCAACCCACCCGGGGGTAAAGGGAGTGGCTACACCTTC.

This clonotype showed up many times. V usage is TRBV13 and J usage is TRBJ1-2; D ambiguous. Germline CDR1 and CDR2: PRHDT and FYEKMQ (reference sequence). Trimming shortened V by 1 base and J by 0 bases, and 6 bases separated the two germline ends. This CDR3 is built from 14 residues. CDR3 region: CASSLVSSNYGYTF. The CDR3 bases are TGTGCCAGCAGCTTAGTATCTTCTAACTATGGCTACACCTTC.

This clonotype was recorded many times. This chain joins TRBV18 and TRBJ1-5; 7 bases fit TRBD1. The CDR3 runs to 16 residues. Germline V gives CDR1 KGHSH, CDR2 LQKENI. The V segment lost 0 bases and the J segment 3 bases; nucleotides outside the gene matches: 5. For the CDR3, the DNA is TGTGCCAGCTCACCACCCCCGACAGGGAACAATCAGCCCCAGCATTTT. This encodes CASSPPPTGNNQPQHF.

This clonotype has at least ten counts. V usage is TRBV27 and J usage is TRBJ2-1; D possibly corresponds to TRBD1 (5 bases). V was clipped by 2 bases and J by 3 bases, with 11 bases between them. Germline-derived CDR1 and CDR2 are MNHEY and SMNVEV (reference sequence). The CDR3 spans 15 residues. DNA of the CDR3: TGTGCCAGCAGTTTAGCAGGGCGGATCTACAATGAGCAGTTCTTC. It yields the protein CASSLAGRIYNEQFF.

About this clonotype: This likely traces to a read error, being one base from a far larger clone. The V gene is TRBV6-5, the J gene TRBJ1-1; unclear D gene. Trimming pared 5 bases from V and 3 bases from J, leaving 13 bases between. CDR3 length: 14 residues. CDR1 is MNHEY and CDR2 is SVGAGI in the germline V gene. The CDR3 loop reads CASSVTFSDTEAFF. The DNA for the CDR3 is TGTGCCAGCAGTGTGACATTCTCCGACACTGAAGCTTTCTTT.

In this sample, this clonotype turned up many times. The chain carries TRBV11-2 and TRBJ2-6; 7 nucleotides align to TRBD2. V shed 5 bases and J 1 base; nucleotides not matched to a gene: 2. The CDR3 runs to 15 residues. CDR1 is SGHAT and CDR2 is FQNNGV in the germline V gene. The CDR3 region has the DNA TGTGCCAGCAGCGCCGGGGGGTCTGGGGCCAACGTCCTGACTTTC. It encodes CASSAGGSGANVLTF.

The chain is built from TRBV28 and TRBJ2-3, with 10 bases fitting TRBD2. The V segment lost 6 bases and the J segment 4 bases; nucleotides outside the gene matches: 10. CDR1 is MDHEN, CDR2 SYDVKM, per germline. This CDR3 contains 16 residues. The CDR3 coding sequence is TGTGCCAGCAGGCGAGGGGTAGGACTAGCGGCAGATACGCAGTATTTT. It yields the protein CASRRGVGLAADTQYF.

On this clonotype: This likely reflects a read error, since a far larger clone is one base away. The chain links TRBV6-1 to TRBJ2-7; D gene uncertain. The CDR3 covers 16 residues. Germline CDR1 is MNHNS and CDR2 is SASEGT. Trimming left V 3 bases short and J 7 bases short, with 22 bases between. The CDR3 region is CASSDSEVWVYNEQYF. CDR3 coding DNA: TGTGCCAGCAGTGATTCAGAGGTTTGGGTCTACAATGAGCAGTACTTC.

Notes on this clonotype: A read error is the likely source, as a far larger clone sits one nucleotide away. As DNA, the CDR3 is TGTGCCAGTACTGGCGGGAGGATCTACAATGAGCAGTTCTTC. Translating gives CASTGGRIYNEQFF. This chain links TRBV13 with TRBJ2-1; TRBD2 matches 8 bases. Germline assignment: CDR1 PRHDT and CDR2 FYEKMQ (reference sequence). This CDR3 is built from 14 residues. V dropped 9 bases and J dropped 3; count of bases not matched to a gene: 7.

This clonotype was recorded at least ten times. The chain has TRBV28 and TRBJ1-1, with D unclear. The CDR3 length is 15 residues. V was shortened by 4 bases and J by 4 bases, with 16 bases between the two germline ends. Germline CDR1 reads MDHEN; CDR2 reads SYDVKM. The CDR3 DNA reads TGTGCCAGCAGTTCCTCCCGGCTAGGGCTCACTGAAGCTTTCTTT. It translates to CASSSSRLGLTEAFF.

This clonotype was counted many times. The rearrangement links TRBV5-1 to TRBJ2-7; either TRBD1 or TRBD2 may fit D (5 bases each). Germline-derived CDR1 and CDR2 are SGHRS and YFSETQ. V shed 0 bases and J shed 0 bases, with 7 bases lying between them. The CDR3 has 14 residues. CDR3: CASSLDGGSYEQYF. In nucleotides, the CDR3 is TGCGCCAGCAGCTTGGATGGGGGCTCCTACGAGCAGTACTTC.

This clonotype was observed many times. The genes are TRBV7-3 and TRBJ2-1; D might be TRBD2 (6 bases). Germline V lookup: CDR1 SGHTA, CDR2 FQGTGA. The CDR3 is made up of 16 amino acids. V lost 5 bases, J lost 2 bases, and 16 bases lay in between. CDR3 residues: CASSPQGGNTYNEQFF. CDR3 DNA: TGTGCCAGCAGCCCCCAAGGAGGGAACACCTACAATGAGCAGTTCTTC.

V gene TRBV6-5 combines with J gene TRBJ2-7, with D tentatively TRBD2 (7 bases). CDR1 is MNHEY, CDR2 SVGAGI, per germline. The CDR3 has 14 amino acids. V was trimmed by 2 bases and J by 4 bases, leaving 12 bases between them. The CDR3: CASSYRGGPYEQYF. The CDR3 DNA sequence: TGTGCCAGCAGTTACAGGGGGGGGCCTTACGAGCAGTACTTC.

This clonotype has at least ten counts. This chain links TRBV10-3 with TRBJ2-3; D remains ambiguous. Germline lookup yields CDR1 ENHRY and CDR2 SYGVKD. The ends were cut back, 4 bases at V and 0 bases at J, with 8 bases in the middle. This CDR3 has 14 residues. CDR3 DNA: TGTGCCATCAGTGGTTCAACTAGCACAGATACGCAGTATTTT. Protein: CAISGSTSTDTQYF.

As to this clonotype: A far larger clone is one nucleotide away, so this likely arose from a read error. The CDR3 region has the DNA TGTGCCAGCAGTTTCGCGGGACTAACCAAGGGTACGAATGAGCAGTACTTC. This sequence encodes CASSFAGLTKGTNEQYF. The V and J genes are TRBV28 and TRBJ2-7, with TRBD2 matching 7 bases. The CDR3 is 17 residues long. Germline trimming cut 3 bases from V and 7 bases from J; bases unmatched to any gene: 18. Germline V gene lookup returns CDR1 MDHEN and CDR2 SYDVKM.

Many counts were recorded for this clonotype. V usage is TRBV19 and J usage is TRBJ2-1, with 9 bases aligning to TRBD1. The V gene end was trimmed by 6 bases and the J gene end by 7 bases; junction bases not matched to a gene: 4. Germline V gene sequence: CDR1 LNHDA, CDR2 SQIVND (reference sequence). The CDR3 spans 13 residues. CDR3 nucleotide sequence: TGTGCCAGTAGACCGGGACAGGGTAATGAGCAGTTCTTC. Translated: CASRPGQGNEQFF.

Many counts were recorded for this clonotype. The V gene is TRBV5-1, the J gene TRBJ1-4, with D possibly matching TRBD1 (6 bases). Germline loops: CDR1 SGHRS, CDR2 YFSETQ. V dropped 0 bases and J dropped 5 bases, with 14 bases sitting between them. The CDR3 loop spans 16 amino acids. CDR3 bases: TGCGCCAGCAGCTTGGGATCTCAGGGGCAAAATGAAAAACTGTTTTTT. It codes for CASSLGSQGQNEKLFF. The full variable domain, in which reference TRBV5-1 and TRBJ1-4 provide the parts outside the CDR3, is KAGVTQTPRYLIKTRGQQVTLSCSPISGHRSVSWYQQTPGQGLQFLFEYFSETQRNKGNFPGRFSGRQFSNSRSEMNVSTLELGDSALYLCASSLGSQGQNEKLFFGSGTQLSVL.

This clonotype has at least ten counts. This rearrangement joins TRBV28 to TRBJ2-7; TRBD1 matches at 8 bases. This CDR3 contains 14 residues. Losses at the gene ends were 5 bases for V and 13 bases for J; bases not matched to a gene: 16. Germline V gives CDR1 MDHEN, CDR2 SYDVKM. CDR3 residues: CASSLPGTGREGYF. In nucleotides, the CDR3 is TGTGCCAGCAGTCTTCCCGGGACAGGCCGAGAGGGATACTTC.